A single sample is the source of the 14 T cell receptor beta chains below, sequenced in a study of regulatory T cells in long-lasting Graves disease. Described time point: persistent/refractory GD, antithyroid drugs over 5 years with positive TRAb. Preparation of the TCR library used RNA extracted from PBMCs. For TCR beta, libraries came from iRepertoire HTBI primers and Arm-PCR of CDR3 regions. TCRdb re-analysed the multiplex PCR reads in MiXCR, keeping a single row per CDR3 protein. The data contain about 430,000 distinct CDR3 sequences, 21% of them singletons. This sample comprised peripheral blood mononuclear cells (PBMCs), obtained when the disease was refractory, from a patient treated with antithyroid drugs. The source is a female donor with Graves disease.

Remarks on this clonotype: Since the CDR3 does not end with the conserved phenylalanine or tryptophan, this likely comes from a read error. The rearrangement links TRBV18 to TRBJ1-2, with a possible D match to TRBD1 (5 bases). The CDR3 runs to 13 residues. Germline-derived CDR1 and CDR2 are KGHSH and LQKENI. The V end was cut by 2 bases, the J end by 6 bases, with 10 bases between. The CDR3 DNA reads TGTGCCAGCTCACCAGAACAGGTGGATGGCTACACCTCC. This encodes CASSPEQVDGYTS.

This clonotype was observed a few times. The gene calls are TRBV3-1 and TRBJ1-2; 9 bases fit TRBD1. Unmatched junction bases numbered 3, after V lost 0 bases and J lost 4 bases. This CDR3 has 15 amino acids. CDR1 and CDR2 from the germline V gene are LGHDT and YNNKEL (reference sequence). CDR3 in DNA: TGTGCCAGCAGCCAAGACCTGACAGGGGGCTATGGCTACACCTTC. Protein sequence: CASSQDLTGGYGYTF. Variable domain in full (rest from reference TRBV3-1 and TRBJ1-2): DTAVSQTPKYLVTQMGNDKSIKCEQNLGHDTMYWYKQDSKKFLKIMFSYNNKELIINETVPNRFSPKSPDKAHLNLHINSLELGDSAVYFCASSQDLTGGYGYTFGSGTRLTVV.

The chain combines TRBV20-1 with TRBJ2-7; TRBD1 matches 8 bases. The CDR3 loop spans 14 amino acids. Germline V gene lookup returns CDR1 DFQATT and CDR2 SNEGSKA (reference sequence). The DNA for the CDR3 is TGCACGCTAAGCTCGGGACAGGATCCGGGAGAGCAGTACTTC. It is translated as CTLSSGQDPGEQYF.

The rearrangement joins TRBV3-1 to TRBJ2-7; 11 nucleotides line up with TRBD2. Per germline, CDR1 LGHDT and CDR2 YNNKEL (reference sequence). The CDR3 totals 16 residues. V gave up 2 bases and J gave up 2 bases; unmatched junction bases: 5. The CDR3 sequence is CASSQPIAGGTYEQYF. CDR3 bases: TGTGCCAGCAGCCAACCAATAGCGGGAGGGACCTACGAGCAGTACTTC.

On this clonotype itself: Its ends do not fully match the called genes, so a read error is possible. This rearrangement joins TRBV11-2 to TRBJ2-1; maybe TRBD1 (6 bases). From germline, CDR1 is SGHAT and CDR2 FQNNGV. The CDR3 is made up of 19 amino acids. CDR3 coding DNA: TGTGCCAGCAGCTTGGACCTGAGGACAGTCTCAAGAGGGCTCAATAAGCAGTTCTTC. It is translated as CASSLDLRTVSRGLNKQFF.

This clonotype was picked up many times. The gene calls are TRBV3-1 and TRBJ2-7, with D perhaps matching TRBD1 (5 bases). The CDR3 loop spans 14 amino acids. Looked up from germline, CDR1 is LGHDT and CDR2 is YNNKEL (reference sequence). The germline V and J ends were trimmed by 4 bases and 2 bases, with 12 bases remaining between them. The CDR3 loop is CASSPKNRPYEQYF. CDR3 nucleotide sequence: TGTGCCAGCAGCCCCAAGAACAGGCCCTACGAGCAGTACTTC.

As for this clonotype: It differs at one base from a far larger clone, so likely a read error. The rearrangement uses TRBV6-2 or TRBV6-3 and TRBJ2-7; 11 positions match TRBD1. The CDR3 runs 18 residues. V lost 5 bases to trimming and J lost 2 bases; unmatched junction nucleotides: 14. Germline V lookup: CDR1 MNHEY, CDR2 SVGEGT. CDR3 DNA sequence: TGTGCCAGCAGTGAGTCCGGAAGAGGGACAGGGGGAGCCTACGAGCAGTACTTC. It is translated as CASSESGRGTGGAYEQYF.

There are many counts of this clonotype. V and J are TRBV6-1 and TRBJ2-2, with D possibly TRBD2 on 6 matching bases. CDR1 and CDR2 (germline): MNHNS, SASEGT. This CDR3 is 16 amino acids long. The V end lost 10 bases, the J end lost 0 bases, and 18 bases lay between the germline ends. CDR3 bases: TGTGCCAACTCAGCGGGTTGGTCGGCGAACACCGGGGAGCTGTTTTTT. It specifies CANSAGWSANTGELFF.

This clonotype was recorded many times. The rearrangement links TRBV6-1 to TRBJ1-2; D not certain. Germline V gene sequence: CDR1 MNHNS, CDR2 SASEGT. The length of the CDR3 is 13 residues. V lost 7 bases to trimming and J lost 3 bases, with 12 bases between them. CDR3 amino acids: CASTTNPYYGYTF. The CDR3 region has the DNA TGTGCCAGCACCACGAACCCATACTATGGCTACACCTTC.

The sample holds many counts of this clonotype. The V call is TRBV15, the J call TRBJ1-1, with D unclear. Trimming shortened V by 7 bases and J by 3 bases, and 15 bases separated the two germline ends. CDR3 size: 14 residues. Germline V gene sequence: CDR1 LNHNV, CDR2 YYDKDF (reference sequence). CDR3 in amino acids: CATNEERLDTEAFF. The CDR3 DNA sequence: TGTGCCACCAACGAAGAGAGGCTTGACACTGAAGCTTTCTTT.

The J gene is TRBJ1-1, the V gene TRBV27; TRBD1 matches at 7 bases. CDR1 MNHEY and CDR2 SMNVEV come from the germline V gene (reference sequence). The CDR3 length is 13 residues. J gave up 5 bases and V 7 bases, and 7 bases lay outside the gene matches. The CDR3 sequence is CASKRQGWTEAFF. CDR3 DNA: TGTGCCAGCAAACGACAGGGTTGGACTGAAGCTTTCTTT.

With respect to this clonotype: One base away lies a much larger clone, so this may be a sequencing read error. The rearrangement links TRBV6-1 to TRBJ1-5; D is possibly TRBD1 (5 bases). The ends were cut back, 10 bases at V and 7 bases at J, with 20 bases in the middle. Per germline, CDR1 MNHNS and CDR2 SASEGT. There are 14 residues in the CDR3. Here the CDR3 reads CATSRDFGDQPQHF. The CDR3 DNA follows: TGTGCCACCTCCCGGGACTTCGGAGACCAGCCCCAGCATTTT.

There are many counts of this clonotype. The rearrangement uses TRBV28 and TRBJ1-2; D not resolved. This CDR3 comprises 14 residues. Trimming shortened V by 10 bases and J by 0 bases, and 15 bases separated the two germline ends. Germline CDR1 reads MDHEN; CDR2 reads SYDVKM. The CDR3 loop reads CAIRGDAANYGYTF. The CDR3 region has the DNA TGTGCCATCAGAGGAGATGCGGCTAACTATGGCTACACCTTC.

V gene TRBV30 combines with J gene TRBJ2-7, with 9 nucleotides matching TRBD1. Per germline, CDR1 GTSNPN and CDR2 SVGIG (reference sequence). There are 13 residues in the CDR3. The CDR3 nucleotides are TGTGCAGCCGGGACAGGGAACTCCTACGAGCAGTACTTC. Amino acid sequence: CAAGTGNSYEQYF.